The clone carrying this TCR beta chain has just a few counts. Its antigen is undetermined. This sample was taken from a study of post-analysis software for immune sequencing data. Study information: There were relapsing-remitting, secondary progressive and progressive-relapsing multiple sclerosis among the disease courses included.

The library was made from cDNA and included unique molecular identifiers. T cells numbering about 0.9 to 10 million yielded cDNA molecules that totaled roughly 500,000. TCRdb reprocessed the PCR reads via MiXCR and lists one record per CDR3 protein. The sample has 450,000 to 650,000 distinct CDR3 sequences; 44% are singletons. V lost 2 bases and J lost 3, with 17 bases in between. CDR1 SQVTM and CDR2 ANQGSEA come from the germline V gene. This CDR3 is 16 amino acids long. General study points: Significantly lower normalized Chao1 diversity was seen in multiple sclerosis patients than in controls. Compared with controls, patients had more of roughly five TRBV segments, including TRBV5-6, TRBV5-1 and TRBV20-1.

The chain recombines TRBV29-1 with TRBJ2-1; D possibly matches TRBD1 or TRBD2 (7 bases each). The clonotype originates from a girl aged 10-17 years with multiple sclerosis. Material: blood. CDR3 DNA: TGCAGCGTTGAACAGGGAGGGGGCGGTTACTACAATGAGCAGTTCTTC. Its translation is CSVEQGGGGYYNEQFF.